The 21 T cell receptor beta chains below come from one sample, sequenced in a study of cytomegalovirus exposure and HLA in healthy donors. The PCR had 60 Vbeta and 13 Jbeta primers. The table came from immunoSEQ multiplex PCR; TCRdb's copy has only in-frame clones and leaves some out. The sample records roughly 66,000 clones, roughly four fifths being singletons. The specimen sequenced was PBMCs. The receptors were gathered from a man aged 50 to 60 in good health and CMV-seronegative.

The chain has TRBV10-1 and TRBJ2-7; 8 nucleotides agree with TRBD1. Trimming took 6 bases from V and 2 from J; bases not matched to a gene: 9. This CDR3 is built from 15 residues. CDR1 is WNHNN and CDR2 is SYGVQD in the germline V gene (reference sequence). The CDR3 protein is CASSLGQGRAYEQYF. CDR3 in DNA: TGCGCCAGCAGCTTAGGACAGGGAAGGGCCTACGAGCAGTACTTC.

The genes are TRBV28 and TRBJ2-3, with TRBD1 identical over 7 bases. The V gene's germline CDR1 is MDHEN and CDR2 SYDVKM. The CDR3 consists of 12 residues. V lost 2 bases, J lost 15 bases, and 8 bases stayed unmatched. DNA for the CDR3: TGTGCCAGCAGTTTACTCGACAGGGCGGAATATTTT. It encodes CASSLLDRAEYF.

Only one count was recorded for this clone. The V gene is TRBV18, the J gene TRBJ1-5, with TRBD1 matching 10 bases. The CDR3 covers 16 residues. CDR1 is KGHSH, CDR2 LQKENI, per germline. V shed 3 bases and J 6 bases; nucleotides not matched to a gene: 8. The CDR3 coding sequence is TGTGCCAGCTCACCCGGGACAGGGGCGGACGGTCAGCCCCAGCATTTT. Residues: CASSPGTGADGQPQHF.

J is TRBJ2-2 and V is TRBV11-2; no clear D gene. Germline V gives CDR1 SGHAT, CDR2 FQNNGV. V was cut by 4 bases and J by 4 bases, with 7 bases left in between. The CDR3 contains 13 residues. As DNA, the CDR3 is TGTGCCAGCAGCTCGACTGCCACCGGGGAGCTGTTTTTT. Its translation: CASSSTATGELFF. Full variable domain (outside the CDR3, taken from reference TRBV11-2 and TRBJ2-2): EAGVAQSPRYKIIEKRQSVAFWCNPISGHATLYWYQQILGQGPKLLIQFQNNGVVDDSQLPKDRFSAERLKGVDSTLKIQPAKLEDSAVYLCASSSTATGELFFGEGSRLTVL.

The J gene is TRBJ1-1, the V gene TRBV5-1; no clear D. Looked up from germline, CDR1 is SGHRS and CDR2 is YFSETQ. With 4 bases removed from V and 4 bases from J, the gap between germline ends came to 17 bases. The CDR3 extends over 15 amino acids. The DNA of the CDR3 is TGCGCCAGCAGCGCGAGTGGAGTCGGATCCACTGAAGCTTTCTTT. Protein: CASSASGVGSTEAFF. Full variable domain (missing parts from reference TRBV5-1 and TRBJ1-1): KAGVTQTPRYLIKTRGQQVTLSCSPISGHRSVSWYQQTPGQGLQFLFEYFSETQRNKGNFPGRFSGRQFSNSRSEMNVSTLELGDSALYLCASSASGVGSTEAFFGQGTRLTVV.

CDR3: CASSETGGNGQPQHF. The CDR3 bases are TGTGCCAGCAGTGAAACGGGAGGTAACGGTCAGCCCCAGCATTTT. The chain has TRBV6-1 and TRBJ1-5; no definite D call. Germline V gene data show CDR1 as MNHNS and CDR2 as SASEGT. The V end was cut by 2 bases, the J end by 6 bases, with 14 bases between. The CDR3 sequence is 15 residues long.

The chain uses TRBV30 and TRBJ1-6; 7 nucleotides align to TRBD1. The V segment lost 8 bases and the J segment 10 bases; nucleotides outside the gene matches: 11. The CDR3 has 13 amino acids. The germline CDR1 and CDR2 sequences are GTSNPN and SVGIG (reference sequence). The CDR3 nucleotides read TGTGCCGGTCCTGACAGGGCTCCCTCACCCCTCCACTTT. This gives the protein CAGPDRAPSPLHF.

The chain couples TRBV30 to TRBJ2-7; 8 bases are shared with TRBD1. The CDR3 runs 13 residues. The V and J ends lost 1 base and 6 bases, in that order; junction bases with no gene match: 5. Germline values: CDR1 GTSNPN, CDR2 SVGIG (reference sequence). CDR3 sequence reads: CAWSGGRGPEQYF. CDR3 nucleotide sequence: TGTGCCTGGAGTGGCGGCAGGGGGCCCGAGCAGTACTTC.

This clone was seen only a few times. The gene calls are TRBV13 and TRBJ2-5; D unclear. The ends were cut back, 5 bases at V and 4 bases at J, with 17 bases in the middle. Germline CDR1 reads PRHDT; CDR2 reads FYEKMQ (reference sequence). The CDR3 has 15 amino acids. CDR3 nucleotide sequence: TGTGCCAGCAGCAGCACGGTGAGCTTCCCAGAGACCCAGTACTTC. Residues: CASSSTVSFPETQYF.

This clone appeared once. This chain connects TRBV4-3 to TRBJ2-3; perhaps TRBD2 as D (6 bases). Germline V gene sequence: CDR1 LGHNA, CDR2 YSLEER. With 4 bases removed from V and 0 bases from J, the gap between germline ends came to 14 bases. The CDR3 is made up of 16 amino acids. CDR3 DNA: TGCGCCAGCAGCCCCGTTTCCGGGAGAAGCACAGATACGCAGTATTTT. This codes for CASSPVSGRSTDTQYF.

V and J are TRBV28 and TRBJ1-4; D might be TRBD1 (6 bases). V lost 6 bases to trimming and J lost 10 bases, with 15 bases between them. Germline V gene sequence: CDR1 MDHEN, CDR2 SYDVKM. This CDR3 contains 13 residues. CDR3: CASRNAGEGKLFF. Written as DNA, the CDR3 is TGTGCCAGCAGAAATGCAGGGGAGGGAAAACTGTTTTTT.

This clone was seen only once. The chain links TRBV30 to TRBJ2-7; 7 positions match TRBD1. The CDR3 consists of 16 residues. The V gene end was trimmed by 0 bases and the J gene end by 3 bases; junction bases not matched to a gene: 11. CDR1 GTSNPN and CDR2 SVGIG come from the germline V gene (reference sequence). The CDR3 reads CAWSVPRTGVFYEQYF. Written as DNA, the CDR3 is TGTGCCTGGAGTGTCCCGAGGACAGGAGTATTCTACGAGCAGTACTTC.

To note about this clone: One end of the junction does not line up with germline, which may come from a read error. Written as DNA, the CDR3 is TGTGCCAGCAGCTTAGTTGGCAGGGAGTCGGGGGAGCAGTATTTC. Protein: CASSLVGRESGEQYF. This chain connects TRBV7-6 to TRBJ2-7, with D perhaps TRBD2 (6 bases). CDR3 length equals 15 residues. Germline CDR1 SGHVS, CDR2 FNYEAQ.

The gene calls are TRBV4-1 and TRBJ1-1; D not resolved. The CDR3 covers 13 residues. Trimming left V 3 bases short and J 1 base short, with 6 bases between. Per the germline V gene, CDR1 is MGHRA and CDR2 is YSYEKL. The CDR3 nucleotides are TGCGCCAGCAGCCAGAGCCGGAACACTGAAGCTTTCTTT. Translated, it gives CASSQSRNTEAFF.

The chain employs TRBV6-4 and TRBJ2-1; 9 nucleotides line up with TRBD1. CDR3 length equals 16 residues. V was pared by 2 bases and J by 8 bases, with 10 bases of the junction left unmatched. Germline CDR1 and CDR2: MRHNA and SNTAGT. The CDR3 loop is CASSDGFGTGIHEQFF. Here the CDR3 DNA reads TGTGCCAGCAGTGACGGTTTTGGGACAGGGATCCATGAGCAGTTCTTC.

This clone occurred once. Its ends do not fully match the called genes, so a read error is possible. This chain connects TRBV9 to TRBJ1-2; 8 positions match TRBD1. The CDR3 has 14 amino acids. Germline assignment: CDR1 SGDLS and CDR2 YYNGEE. The CDR3 protein is CASSARTGNLMLDF. DNA for the CDR3: TGTGCCAGCAGCGCGCGGACAGGGAACCTAATGTTAGACTTC. Using reference TRBV9 and TRBJ1-2 for the parts outside the CDR3, the full variable domain is DSGVTQTPKHLITATGQRVTLRCSPRSGDLSVYWYQQSLDQGLQFLIQYYNGEERAKGNILERFSAQQFPDLHSELNLSSLELGDSALYFCASSARTGNLMLDFGSGTRLTVV.

This chain joins TRBV27 and TRBJ1-2, with D possibly TRBD1 on 6 matching bases. The CDR3 sequence is 13 residues long. CDR1 is MNHEY, CDR2 SMNVEV, per germline (reference sequence). V lost 5 bases, J lost 8 bases, and 15 bases lay in between. The chain's CDR3 is CASSRVQGYGYTF. The CDR3 nucleotides are TGTGCCAGCAGTAGGGTACAGGGTTACGGCTACACCTTC.

This chain connects TRBV11-2 to TRBJ1-1, with D tentatively TRBD1 (6 bases). Germline CDR1 is SGHAT and CDR2 is FQNNGV. The CDR3 totals 14 residues. Trimming cost V 1 base and J 9 bases, with 15 bases left between them. The CDR3 nucleotides are TGTGCCAGCAGCTTAGCTTTACCCGGGACAAAAGCTTTCTTT. It yields the protein CASSLALPGTKAFF.

This clone was seen only a few times. The chain employs TRBV4-1 and TRBJ2-5; D remains unclear. TRBJ2-7 matches the DNA end more closely, so the J call is doubtful. The CDR3 is made up of 13 amino acids. CDR1 and CDR2 from the germline V gene are MGHRA and YSYEKL. CDR3 protein: CASSQEFFREQYF. CDR3 DNA: TGCGCCAGCAGCCAAGAATTTTTCCGCGAGCAGTACTTC.

The V and J genes are TRBV19 and TRBJ1-5; TRBD1 matches 9 bases. Germline loops: CDR1 LNHDA, CDR2 SQIVND (reference sequence). Losses at the gene ends were 5 bases for V and 11 bases for J; bases not matched to a gene: 7. The CDR3 is made up of 13 amino acids. The CDR3 DNA reads as TGTGCCAGTAGTGGGACAGGGCGGCAAGCCCAGCATTTT. The encoded protein is CASSGTGRQAQHF.

The chain uses TRBV6-5 and TRBJ1-1; 9 bases are a match to TRBD1. V lost 7 bases, J lost 2 bases, and 5 bases stayed unmatched. The CDR3 sequence is 14 residues long. Germline assignment: CDR1 MNHEY and CDR2 SVGAGI. The CDR3 loop reads CASIPQGANTEAFF. The CDR3 DNA sequence: TGTGCCAGCATCCCACAGGGGGCCAACACTGAAGCTTTCTTT.